This T cell receptor (beta chain) was documented in a study of blood T cell repertoires in COVID-19. Study overall: COVID-19 samples collected from the United States, Italy and Spain covered acute and convalescent phases. Sources were T cells, B-cell-depleted T cells, or PBMCs; the material itself was cDNA or gDNA.

The CDR3 is made up of 13 amino acids. V was shortened by 8 bases and J by 4 bases, with 13 bases between the two germline ends. CDR1 is MDHEN, CDR2 SYDVKM, per germline. Study processing details: How many nucleated cells were present was estimated from reference gene primer amplification. Here immunoSEQ multiplex PCR was the method, and the copy in TCRdb shows in-frame clones only, minus some. V, J and clone size were drawn from that table, and D and trimming were deduced from the DNA. Of roughly 73,000 clones detected, 86% appear once; the ten largest clones hold around 3.9%. This receptor was obtained from a man between 70 and 80 years old with active COVID-19. V is TRBV28 and J is TRBJ2-3, with a tentative D call TRBD1 (6 bases). The specimen was peripheral blood. The CDR3 here is CASGRGGPDTQYF. The CDR3 nucleotides are TGTGCCAGCGGGAGAGGGGGTCCAGATACGCAGTATTTT.